This T cell receptor (beta chain) emerged from a study of response to subunit inactivated influenza vaccine. The CDR3 consists of 13 residues. Germline-derived CDR1 and CDR2 are SEHNR and FQNEAQ (reference sequence). The ends were cut back, 6 bases at V and 3 bases at J, with 12 bases in the middle. A single record per CDR3 protein comes from TCRdb applying MiXCR to the RT-PCR reads. The table records some 570,000 distinct CDR3 sequences, over 9% of them present only once. This clonotype has a handful of counts. These same data were also listed under a study on T cells expressing NK-cell markers. That source reports: Generation of TCR beta cDNA was performed by 5'RACE template switching incorporating UMIs. Sorting in several experiments was restricted by an anti-gamma-delta TCR antibody to alpha-beta TCR T cells.

This TCR derives from a man between 50 and 59 years old who received an inactivated influenza vaccine. The sequences come from PBMCs from blood, collected on the day of vaccination. V and J are TRBV7-9 and TRBJ2-7; no clear D gene. The CDR3 DNA sequence: TGTGCCAGCAGTCATCCGAATATCTACGAGCAGTACTTC. This encodes CASSHPNIYEQYF.